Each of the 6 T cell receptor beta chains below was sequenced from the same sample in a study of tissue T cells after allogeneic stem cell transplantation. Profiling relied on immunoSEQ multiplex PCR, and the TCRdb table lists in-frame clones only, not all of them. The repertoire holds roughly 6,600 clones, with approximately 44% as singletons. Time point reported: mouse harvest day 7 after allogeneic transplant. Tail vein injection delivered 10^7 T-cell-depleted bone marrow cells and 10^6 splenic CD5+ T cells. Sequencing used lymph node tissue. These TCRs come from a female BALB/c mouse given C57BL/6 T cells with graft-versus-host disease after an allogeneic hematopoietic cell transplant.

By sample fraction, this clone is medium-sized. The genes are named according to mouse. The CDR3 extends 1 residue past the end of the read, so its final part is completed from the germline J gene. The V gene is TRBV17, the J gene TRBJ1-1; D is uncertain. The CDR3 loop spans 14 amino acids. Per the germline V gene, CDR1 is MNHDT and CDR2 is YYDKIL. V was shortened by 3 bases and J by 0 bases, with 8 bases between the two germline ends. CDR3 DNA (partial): TGTGCTAGCAGTAGTCGCCAGTCAAACACAGAAGTCTTC. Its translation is CASSSRQSNTEVF. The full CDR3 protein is CASSSRQSNTEVFF.

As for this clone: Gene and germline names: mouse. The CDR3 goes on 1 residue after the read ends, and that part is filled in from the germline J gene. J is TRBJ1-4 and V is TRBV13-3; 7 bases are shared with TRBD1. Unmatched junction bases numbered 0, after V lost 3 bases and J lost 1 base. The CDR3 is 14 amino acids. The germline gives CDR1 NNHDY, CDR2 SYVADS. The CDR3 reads CASSGDSSNERLFF. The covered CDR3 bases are TGTGCCAGCAGTGGGGACAGTTCCAACGAAAGATTATTT.

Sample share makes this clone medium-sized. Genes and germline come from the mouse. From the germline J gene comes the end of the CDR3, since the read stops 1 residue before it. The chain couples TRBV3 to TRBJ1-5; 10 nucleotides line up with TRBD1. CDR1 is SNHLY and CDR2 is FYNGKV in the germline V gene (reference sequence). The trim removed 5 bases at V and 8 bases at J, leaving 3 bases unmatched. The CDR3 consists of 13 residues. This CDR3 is CASSRDRGEAPLF. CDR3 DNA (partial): TGTGCCAGCAGCCGGGACAGGGGAGAGGCTCCGCTT.

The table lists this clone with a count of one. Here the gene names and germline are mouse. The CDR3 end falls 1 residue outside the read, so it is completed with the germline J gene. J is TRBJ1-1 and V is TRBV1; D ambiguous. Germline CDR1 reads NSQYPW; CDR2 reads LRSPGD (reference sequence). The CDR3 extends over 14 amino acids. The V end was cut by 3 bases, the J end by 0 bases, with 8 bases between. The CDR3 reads CTCSARQSNTEVFF. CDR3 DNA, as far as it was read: TGCACCTGCAGTGCGAGGCAGTCAAACACAGAAGTCTTC.

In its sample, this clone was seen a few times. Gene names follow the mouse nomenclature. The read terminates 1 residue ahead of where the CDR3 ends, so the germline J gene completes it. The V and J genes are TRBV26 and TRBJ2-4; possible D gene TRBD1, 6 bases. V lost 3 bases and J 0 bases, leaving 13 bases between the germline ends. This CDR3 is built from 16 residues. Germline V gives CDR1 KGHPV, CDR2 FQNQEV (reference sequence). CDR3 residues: CASSLGPGASQNTLYF. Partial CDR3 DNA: TGTGCCAGCAGTCTAGGGCCAGGGGCGAGTCAAAACACCTTGTAC. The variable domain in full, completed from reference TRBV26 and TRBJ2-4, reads NSKVIQTPRYLVKGQGQKAKMRCIPEKGHPVVFWYQQNKNNEFKFLINFQNQEVLQQIDMTEKRFSAECPSNSPCSLEIQSSEAGDSALYLCASSLGPGASQNTLYFGAGTRLSVL.

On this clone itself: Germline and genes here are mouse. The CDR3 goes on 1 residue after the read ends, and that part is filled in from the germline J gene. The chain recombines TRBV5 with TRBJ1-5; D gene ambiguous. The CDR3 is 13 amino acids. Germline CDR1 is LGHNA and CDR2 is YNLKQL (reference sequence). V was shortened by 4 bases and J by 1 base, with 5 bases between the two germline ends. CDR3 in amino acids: CASSPGNNQAPLF. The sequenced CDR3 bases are TGTGCCAGCAGCCCAGGAAACAACCAGGCTCCGCTT.